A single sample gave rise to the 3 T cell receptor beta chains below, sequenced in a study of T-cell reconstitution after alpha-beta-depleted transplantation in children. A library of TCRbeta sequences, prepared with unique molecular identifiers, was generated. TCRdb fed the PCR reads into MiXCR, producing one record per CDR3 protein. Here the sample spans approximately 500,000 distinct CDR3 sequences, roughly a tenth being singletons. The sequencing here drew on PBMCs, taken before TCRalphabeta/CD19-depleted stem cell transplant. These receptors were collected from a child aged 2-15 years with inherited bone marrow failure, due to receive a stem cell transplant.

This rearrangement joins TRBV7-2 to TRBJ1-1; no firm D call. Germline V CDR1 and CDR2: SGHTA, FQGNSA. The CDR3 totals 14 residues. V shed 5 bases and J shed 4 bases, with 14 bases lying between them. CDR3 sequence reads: CASSQRRGSTEAFF. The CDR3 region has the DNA TGTGCCAGCAGCCAAAGACGGGGATCCACTGAAGCTTTCTTT.

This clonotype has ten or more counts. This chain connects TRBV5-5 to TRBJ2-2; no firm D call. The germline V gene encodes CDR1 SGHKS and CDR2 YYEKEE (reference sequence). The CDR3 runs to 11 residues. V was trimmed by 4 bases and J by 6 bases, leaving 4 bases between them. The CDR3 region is CASSPSGELFF. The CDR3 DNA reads TGTGCCAGCAGCCCCTCCGGGGAGCTGTTTTTT.

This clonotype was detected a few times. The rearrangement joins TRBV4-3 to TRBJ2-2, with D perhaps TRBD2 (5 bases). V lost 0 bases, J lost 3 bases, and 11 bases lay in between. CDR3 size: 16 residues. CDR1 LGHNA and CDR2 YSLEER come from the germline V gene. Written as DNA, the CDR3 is TGCGCCAGCAGCCAAGAAACCGGGATCTACACCGGGGAGCTGTTTTTT. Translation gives CASSQETGIYTGELFF.